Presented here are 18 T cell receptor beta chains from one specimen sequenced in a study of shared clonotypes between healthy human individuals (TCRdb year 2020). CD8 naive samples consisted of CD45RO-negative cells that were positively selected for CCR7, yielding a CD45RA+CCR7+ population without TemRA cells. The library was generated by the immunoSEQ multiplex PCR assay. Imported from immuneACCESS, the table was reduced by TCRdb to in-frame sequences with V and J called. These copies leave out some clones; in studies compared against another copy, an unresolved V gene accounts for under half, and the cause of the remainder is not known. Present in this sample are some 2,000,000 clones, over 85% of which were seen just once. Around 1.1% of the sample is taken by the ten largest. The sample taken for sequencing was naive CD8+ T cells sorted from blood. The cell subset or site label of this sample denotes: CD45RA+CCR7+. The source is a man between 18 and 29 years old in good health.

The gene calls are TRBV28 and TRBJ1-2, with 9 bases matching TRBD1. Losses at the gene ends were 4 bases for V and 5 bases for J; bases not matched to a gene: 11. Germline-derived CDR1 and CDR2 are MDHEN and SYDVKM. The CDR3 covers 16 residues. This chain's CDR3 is CASSSAQGAQGYGYTF. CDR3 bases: TGTGCCAGCAGTTCAGCACAGGGGGCGCAAGGTTATGGCTACACCTTC.

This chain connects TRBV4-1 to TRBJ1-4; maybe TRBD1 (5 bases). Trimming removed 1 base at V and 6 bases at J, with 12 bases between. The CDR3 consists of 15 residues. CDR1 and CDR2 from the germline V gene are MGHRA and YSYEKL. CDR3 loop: CASSQVGRSDEKLFF. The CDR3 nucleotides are TGCGCCAGCAGCCAAGTGGGGCGGTCAGATGAAAAACTGTTTTTT.

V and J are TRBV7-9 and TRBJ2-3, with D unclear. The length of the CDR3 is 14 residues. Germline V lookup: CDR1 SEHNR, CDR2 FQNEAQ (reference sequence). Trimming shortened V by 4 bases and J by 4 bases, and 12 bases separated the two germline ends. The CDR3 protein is CASSSAIGPDTQYF. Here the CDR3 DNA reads TGTGCCAGCAGCTCGGCCATAGGCCCAGATACGCAGTATTTT. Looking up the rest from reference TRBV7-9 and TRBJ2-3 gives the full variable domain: DTGVSQNPRHKITKRGQNVTFRCDPISEHNRLYWYRQTLGQGPEFLTYFQNEAQLEKSRLLSDRFSAERPKGSFSTLEIQRTEQGDSAMYLCASSSAIGPDTQYFGPGTRLTVL.

In nucleotides, the CDR3 is TGTGCCAGCAGTTTATCCTATTTCAATGAGCAGTTCTTC. Protein sequence: CASSLSYFNEQFF. The chain recombines TRBV27 with TRBJ2-1; D remains unclear. V lost 0 bases to trimming and J lost 6 bases, with 6 bases between them. The germline V gene has CDR1 MNHEY and CDR2 SMNVEV (reference sequence). This CDR3 is built from 13 residues.

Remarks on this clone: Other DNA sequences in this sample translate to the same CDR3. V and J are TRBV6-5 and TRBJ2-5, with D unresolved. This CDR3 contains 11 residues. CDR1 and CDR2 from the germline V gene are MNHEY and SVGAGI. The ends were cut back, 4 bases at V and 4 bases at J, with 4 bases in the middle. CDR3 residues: CASSSGETQYF. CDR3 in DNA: TGTGCCAGCAGTTCCGGAGAGACCCAGTACTTC.

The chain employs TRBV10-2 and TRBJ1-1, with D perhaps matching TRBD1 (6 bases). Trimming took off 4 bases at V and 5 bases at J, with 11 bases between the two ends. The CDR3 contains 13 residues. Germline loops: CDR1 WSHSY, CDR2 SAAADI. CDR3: CASSGQGLTEAFF. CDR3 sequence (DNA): TGCGCCAGCAGTGGGCAGGGGCTAACTGAAGCTTTCTTT.

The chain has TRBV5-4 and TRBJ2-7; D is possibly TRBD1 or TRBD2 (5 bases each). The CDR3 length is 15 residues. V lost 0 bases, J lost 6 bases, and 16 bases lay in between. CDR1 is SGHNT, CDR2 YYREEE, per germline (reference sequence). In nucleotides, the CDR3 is TGTGCCAGCAGCTTGGGGGGCTCCCCTGGGGGCGAGCAGTACTTC. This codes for CASSLGGSPGGEQYF.

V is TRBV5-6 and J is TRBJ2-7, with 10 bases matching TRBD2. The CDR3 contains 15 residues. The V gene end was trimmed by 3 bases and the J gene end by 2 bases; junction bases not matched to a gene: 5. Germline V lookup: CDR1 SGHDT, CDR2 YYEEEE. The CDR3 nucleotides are TGTGCCAGCAGCTCCGGAGCGGGAGGGCCCTACGAGCAGTACTTC. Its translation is CASSSGAGGPYEQYF.

The CDR3 DNA reads as TGTGCCATCAGTGTGGAGCGGGAGGGGCAGTACGAGCAGTACTTC. Its protein is CAISVEREGQYEQYF. V gene TRBV10-3 combines with J gene TRBJ2-7, with 10 bases fitting TRBD2. V lost 4 bases, J lost 4 bases, and 7 bases stayed unmatched. The CDR3 loop spans 15 amino acids. The germline gives CDR1 ENHRY, CDR2 SYGVKD.

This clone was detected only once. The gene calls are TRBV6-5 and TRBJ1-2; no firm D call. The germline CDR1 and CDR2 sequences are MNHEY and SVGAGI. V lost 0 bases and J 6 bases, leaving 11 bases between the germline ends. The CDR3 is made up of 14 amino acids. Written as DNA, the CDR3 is TGTGCCAGCAGTTACTCGACTCCCCCGAATGGCTACACCTTC. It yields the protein CASSYSTPPNGYTF.

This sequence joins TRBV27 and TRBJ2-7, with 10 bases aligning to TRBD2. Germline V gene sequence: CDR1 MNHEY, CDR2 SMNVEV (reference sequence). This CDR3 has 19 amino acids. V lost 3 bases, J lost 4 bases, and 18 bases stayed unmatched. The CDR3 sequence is CASSFAWLAGEGPGYEQYF. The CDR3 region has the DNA TGTGCCAGCAGTTTTGCCTGGCTAGCGGGAGAAGGGCCCGGGTACGAGCAGTACTTC.

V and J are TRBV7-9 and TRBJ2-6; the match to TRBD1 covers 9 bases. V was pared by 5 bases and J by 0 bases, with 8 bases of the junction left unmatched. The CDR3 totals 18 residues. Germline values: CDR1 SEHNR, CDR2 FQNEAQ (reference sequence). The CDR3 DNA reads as TGTGCCAGCAGCCCCCCGACAGGGGGGAACTCTGGGGCCAACGTCCTGACTTTC. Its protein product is CASSPPTGGNSGANVLTF.

CDR3 bases: TGTGCCAGCAGGCCTATACAGGGCTACGAGCAGTACTTC. Its protein is CASRPIQGYEQYF. The genes are TRBV6-6 and TRBJ2-7; weak D call: TRBD1 (6 bases). Germline CDR1 MNHNY, CDR2 SVGAGI (reference sequence). The CDR3 has 13 residues. Trimming stripped 6 bases from V and 3 bases from J, with 12 bases between.

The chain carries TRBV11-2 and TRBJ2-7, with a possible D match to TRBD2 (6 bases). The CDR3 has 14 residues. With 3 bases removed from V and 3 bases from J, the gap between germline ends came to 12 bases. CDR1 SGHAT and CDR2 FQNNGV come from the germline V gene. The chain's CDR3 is CASSFGGINYEQYF. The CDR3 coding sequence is TGTGCCAGCAGCTTTGGCGGGATCAACTACGAGCAGTACTTC.

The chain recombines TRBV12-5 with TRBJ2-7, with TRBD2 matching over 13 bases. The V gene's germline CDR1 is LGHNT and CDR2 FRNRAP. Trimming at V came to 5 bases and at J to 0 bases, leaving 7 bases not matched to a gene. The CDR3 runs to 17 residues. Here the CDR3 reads CASGPGTSGVSSYEQYF. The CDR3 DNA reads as TGTGCTAGTGGTCCCGGGACTAGCGGGGTTAGCTCCTACGAGCAGTACTTC.

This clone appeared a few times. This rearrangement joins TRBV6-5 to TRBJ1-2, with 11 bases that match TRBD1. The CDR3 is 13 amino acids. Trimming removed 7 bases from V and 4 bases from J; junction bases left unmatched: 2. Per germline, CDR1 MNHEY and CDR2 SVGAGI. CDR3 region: CASTGTGGYGYTF. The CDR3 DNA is TGTGCCAGCACCGGGACAGGGGGCTATGGCTACACCTTC.

The CDR3 here is CASSPGGLQETQYF. CDR3 sequence (DNA): TGTGCCAGCAGCCCAGGGGGACTACAAGAGACCCAGTACTTC. The V gene is TRBV13, the J gene TRBJ2-5; possibly TRBD1 or TRBD2 for D (7 bases each). V gave up 5 bases and J gave up 2 bases, with 12 bases separating them. The CDR3 has 14 amino acids. Germline CDR1 is PRHDT and CDR2 is FYEKMQ (reference sequence).

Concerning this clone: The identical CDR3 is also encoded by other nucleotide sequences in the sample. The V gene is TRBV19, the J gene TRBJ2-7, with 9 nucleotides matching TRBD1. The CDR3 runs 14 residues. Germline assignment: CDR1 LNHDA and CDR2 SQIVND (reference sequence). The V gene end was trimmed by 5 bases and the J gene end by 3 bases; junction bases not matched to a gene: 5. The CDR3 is CASSGGQGGYEQYF. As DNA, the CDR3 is TGTGCCAGTAGTGGGGGACAGGGAGGCTACGAGCAGTACTTC.